The table lists the clone carrying this TCR beta chain with a few counts. The V gene end was trimmed by 2 bases and the J gene end by 7 bases; junction bases not matched to a gene: 8. This CDR3 contains 15 residues. Germline V CDR1 and CDR2: MNHEY, SVGAGI. The data originate from a study of blood T cell repertoires in COVID-19. Study as a whole: Some COVID-19 samples were acute and others convalescent; all came from the United States, Italy and Spain. Sample material is recorded as cDNA or gDNA derived from T cells, B-cell-depleted T cells, or PBMCs.

Authors' methods: Reference gene primers were amplified, and this amplification served to estimate nucleated cell counts. Measured with immunoSEQ multiplex PCR; TCRdb has only the in-frame clones, and not every one. D and trimming come from the DNA, and the V and J calls and clone size come from that table. The sample records just over 200,000 clones, around 80% being singletons. The material sequenced was peripheral blood. The genes are TRBV6-5 and TRBJ2-1; TRBD2 agrees at 7 bases. The TCR comes from a woman aged 70-85 years with acute or convalescent COVID-19. The CDR3 sequence: CASSYRVAGVNEQFF. The DNA for the CDR3 is TGTGCCAGCAGTTACCGCGTGGCGGGAGTGAATGAGCAGTTCTTC.